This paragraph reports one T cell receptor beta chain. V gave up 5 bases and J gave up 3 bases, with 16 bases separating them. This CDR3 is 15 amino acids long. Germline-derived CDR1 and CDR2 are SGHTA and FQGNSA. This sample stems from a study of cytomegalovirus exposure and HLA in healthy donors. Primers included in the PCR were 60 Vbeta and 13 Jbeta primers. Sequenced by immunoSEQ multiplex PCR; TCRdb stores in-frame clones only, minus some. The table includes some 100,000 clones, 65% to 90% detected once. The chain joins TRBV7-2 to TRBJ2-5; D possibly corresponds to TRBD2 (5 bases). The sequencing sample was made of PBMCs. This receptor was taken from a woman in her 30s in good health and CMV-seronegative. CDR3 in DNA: TGTGCCAGCAGCCCAAACGCGGGTAGAGAAGAGACCCAGTACTTC. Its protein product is CASSPNAGREETQYF.